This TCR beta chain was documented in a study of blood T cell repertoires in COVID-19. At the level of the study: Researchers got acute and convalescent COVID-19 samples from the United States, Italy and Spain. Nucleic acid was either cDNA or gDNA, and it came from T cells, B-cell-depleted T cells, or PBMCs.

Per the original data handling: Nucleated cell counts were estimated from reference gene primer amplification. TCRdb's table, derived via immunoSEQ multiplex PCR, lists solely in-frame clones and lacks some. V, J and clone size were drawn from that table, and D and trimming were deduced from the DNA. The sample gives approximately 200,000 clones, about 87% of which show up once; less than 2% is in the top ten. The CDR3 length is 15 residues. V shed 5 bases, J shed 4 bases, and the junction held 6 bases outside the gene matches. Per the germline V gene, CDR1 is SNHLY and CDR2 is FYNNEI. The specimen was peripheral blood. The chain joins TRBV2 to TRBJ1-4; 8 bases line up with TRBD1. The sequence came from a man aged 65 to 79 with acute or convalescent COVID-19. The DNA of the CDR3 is TGTGCCAGCAGTCCACAGGGGGGAGGTAATGAAAAACTGTTTTTT. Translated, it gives CASSPQGGGNEKLFF.